This T cell receptor beta chain was observed in a study of T cell repertoires in cytomegalovirus infection. Study context: It can be stated that public TCR beta signatures indicated CMV infection as well as a matching HLA type. Regarding the study as a whole: Frequencies of public TCR beta families were cumulated, and this identified carriers of CMV plus the relevant HLA.

CDR3 size: 12 residues. V was pared by 7 bases and J by 11 bases, with 12 bases between. Details on this clonotype: The antigen is unknown.

TCRdb re-derived calls from the reads in MiXCR, one entry per CDR3 protein. The sample carries about 35,000 distinct CDR3 sequences, about 52% recorded once. This receptor was identified in a human donor in good health (CMV status not recorded). Some clones in this sample may be carry-over from other donors' samples. This chain uses TRBV12-3 or TRBV12-4 with TRBJ1-6; D might be TRBD1 (5 bases). The material was CD8+ T cells from cultured PBMCs, obtained from culture after CMV antigen stimulation. The CDR3 is CASKSGVPPLHF. The CDR3, as DNA: TGTGCCAGCAAATCGGGGGTACCACCCCTCCACTTT.